This TCR beta chain was identified in a study of blood T cells in healthy people across ages (dated by TCRdb to between 2014 and 2017). Some background on the complete study: In model experiments, roughly one uniquely barcoded TCR beta cDNA molecule per two T cells was captured by template switching. The study measured age-related changes in TCR beta repertoire diversity using deep sequencing normalized with unique cDNA molecular identifiers. Donors were grouped into four age groups: young (average approximately 15 years), middle-aged (around 39), aged (roughly 62) and long-lived (about 82). Two additional independent replicas of 1 million unique cDNA reads from the same blood draw were analyzed for two donors (one aged 18 to 30 and one aged 80 or older).

Receptor amplification or capture employed 5' RACE. The sequencer listed for this sample is Illumina HiSeq 2500. The second PCR ran for about 7 to 11 cycles and used a J-beta primer mix along with a sample-barcoded 5' primer. Each TCR beta cDNA molecule received a unique molecular identifier from a template-switch 5' adaptor carrying 12 random nucleotides. Each sample yielded at least 3 million CDR3-containing paired-end reads. The Mint cDNA synthesis kit, primed by a TRBC-specific oligonucleotide, was used to synthesize first-strand cDNA from all RNA. Following uracil-DNA glycosylase treatment, a first 18-cycle PCR with universal primers M1SS and BC2_uni_R was performed on all cDNA. The authors processed their data as follows. For normalization, 1 million high-quality reads, each with a distinct molecular identifier, were randomly selected from each sample. Reads with shared molecular identifiers were discarded instead of being binned into consensus sequences. MiTCR, with a Q25 quality threshold and the strictest error-elimination algorithm, was used for CDR3 identification, clonotype clustering and error correction. Lower-bound total TCR beta diversity was estimated with a nonparametric unseen species model using Euler transformation. TCRdb took the public reads, trimmed them with fastp at Q25, ran MiXCR for clone calling and kept in-frame beta chains. Identical CDR3 proteins give one entry, which carries the most common genes and DNA. The V and J calls and clone size are TCRdb's, not the authors'. For this sample there are around 990,000 distinct CDR3 sequences; 25% appear just once. Approximately 0.71% of the sample belongs to the ten largest clones.

This clonotype was picked up a small number of times. What this receptor recognizes is not known. The junction differs from germline at one of its ends, possibly a read error. Measured from the cysteine to the phenylalanine, the CDR3 is 16 residues long. Only CDR3 DNA remains: 48 bases, in frame from the first base. From a lookup of the germline V gene, CDR1 and CDR2 are SGHDN and FVKESK. Here is what the overall study found, with its caveats: Compared with the aged group, more naive CD4+ T cells, fewer expanded clones and increased TCR diversity were shown by the long-lived group, suggesting age selection. Total diversity estimates from one million sequenced T cells were considered lower bounds and underestimates. Observed TCR beta diversity per million T cells fell roughly linearly with age, and a significant reduction was already apparent by age roughly 40. Because donor CMV infection status was unknown, age-related changes in expanded clonotypes were potentially confounded. There was a strong correlation between observed TCR beta diversity and the percentage of naive T cells measured by flow cytometry. Since profiling was done on bulk unsorted PBMCs, naive and antigen-experienced compartments could not be conclusively compared.

Systemically healthy Caucasian individuals from Russia, 35 to 50 in total and aged roughly 6 to 100 years, were included as donors. Around 9.8 milliliters of peripheral blood were collected from each donor into EDTA-treated Vacutainer tubes. PBMCs were isolated by Ficoll-Paque density-gradient centrifugation, with at least 6.5 million obtained per sample. Total RNA, at least 6 micrograms per sample, was extracted from PBMCs with Trizol reagent. For every donor, an aliquot of PBMCs went through flow cytometry to measure the percentages of naive CD45RAhigh/CD27high T cells. This sample was shared with a second study, whose subject was T cells of mothers and their children. Reported in the second study: Nine systemically healthy Caucasian individuals, comprising three mothers and their six children, were included as donors. cDNA synthesis used all of the extracted RNA, with roughly 1.5 ug of RNA in each 15 ul reaction. In the second PCR, sample barcodes and 2-4 random nucleotides were introduced via the M1S primer. Over 8.5 million TCR beta CDR3 reads were obtained for each mother, and around 3 million reads were obtained for each child. Thymic selection similarly shapes TCR recombination output in related and unrelated pairs, with minor effect from inherited differences. Related mother-child pairs always showed normalized repertoire overlap that was slightly higher than in unrelated mother-child pairs, though the difference was never significant. No persistent microchimeric T cell clones were found, with a detection sensitivity of 80 to 100 clones per million clonotypes. To look for features that set related mother-child pairs apart from unrelated individuals, the researchers ran deep NGS to compare the TCR beta repertoires of mothers and children. On average, the children were roughly 10 +/- 4 years old, while the mothers were 40 +/- 4 years old. After adapter ligation with NEBNext reagents, the libraries were sequenced on Illumina HiSeq 2000 with 100+100 nt paired-end reads. To prevent cross-contamination, the mother and child libraries were prepared one month apart and sequenced in separate runs. Between roughly 450,000 and 2,200,000 distinct TCR beta clonotypes were identified per donor. Naive TCR beta clonotypes were estimated from low-frequency clonotypes matched to each donor's FACS-determined naive share, without sorting.

Sequencing was carried out using blood. The clonotype originates from a girl aged 2-9 years in good health. The V gene is TRBV14 and the J gene is TRBJ2-1; TRBD2 fits 10 bases in the junction. The DNA is TGTGCTAGCAGCCAGCGGACTAGCGGTTTTTACAATGAGCAGTTCTTC. This is translated as CASSQRTSGFYNEQFF.